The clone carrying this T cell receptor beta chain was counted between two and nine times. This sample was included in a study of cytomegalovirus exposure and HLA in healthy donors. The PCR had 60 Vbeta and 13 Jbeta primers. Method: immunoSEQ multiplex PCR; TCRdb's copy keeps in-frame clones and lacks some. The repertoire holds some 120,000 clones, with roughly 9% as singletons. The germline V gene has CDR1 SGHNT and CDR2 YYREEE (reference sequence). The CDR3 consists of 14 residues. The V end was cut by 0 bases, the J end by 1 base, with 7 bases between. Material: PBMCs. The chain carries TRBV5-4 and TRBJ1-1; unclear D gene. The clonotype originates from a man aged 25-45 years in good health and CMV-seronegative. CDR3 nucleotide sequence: TGTGCCAGCAGCTTGGGGGCAGCGAACACTGAAGCTTTCTTT. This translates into CASSLGAANTEAFF.